This record covers a single TCR beta chain. This sample stems from a study of Ad26.COV2.S vaccination and SARS-CoV-2 variants. About the research overall: Donor was one of the participants in the Ad26.COV2.S arm of the COV1001 trial.

Treatment noted: around 19 received Ad26.COV2.S at low or high dose, single or two shots; roughly five received placebo; per-sample allocation not given. Sampling was performed 63 days after the first vaccine or placebo injection. Libraries were prepared by immunoSEQ multiplex PCR; TCRdb keeps only in-frame clonotypes and omits some of them. The sample has roughly 380,000 clones, about 85% seen once. Germline values: CDR1 SQVTM, CDR2 ANQGSEA. V dropped 6 bases and J dropped 4 bases, with 6 bases sitting between them. The CDR3 totals 10 residues. The material sequenced was peripheral blood, taken in a trial of Ad26.COV2.S vaccine versus placebo. The sequence derives from a person between 18 and 60 years old who received the Ad26.COV2.S COVID-19 vaccine or a placebo. V usage is TRBV29-1 and J usage is TRBJ2-5; unclear D gene. Here the CDR3 reads CSVWVETQYF. The CDR3 nucleotides read TGCAGCGTGTGGGTAGAGACCCAGTACTTC.